The 18 T cell receptor beta chains presented below share a single source sample, sequenced in a study of T-cell reconstitution after alpha-beta-depleted transplantation in children (dated by TCRdb to 2016 to 2017). The library came from PCR. For sequencing, an Illumina HiSeq 2500 was employed. TCR libraries were prepared with molecular barcoding, using unique molecular identifiers to normalize TCRbeta repertoire quantification. TCRdb handled the public reads itself, with Q25 trimming in fastp and clone calling in MiXCR, and kept productive beta chains. Rows are unified per CDR3 protein, each entry keeping the most common DNA and genes. Here the sample has hundreds of thousands of distinct CDR3 sequences; around 13% occur a single time. The ten largest account for about 0.79% of the sample. Read against the paper, the sample's treatment or condition label means: allogeneic hematopoietic cell transplantation with graft depleted of TCRalphabeta T cells and CD19 B cells.

The sample here was PBMCs, taken before TCRalphabeta/CD19-depleted stem cell transplant. Source of these receptors: a girl aged 2-10 years with congenital amegakaryocytic thrombocytopenia, due to receive a stem cell transplant.

This clonotype appeared a few times. This rearrangement joins TRBV20-1 to TRBJ2-3; D might be TRBD2 (6 bases). Germline CDR1 DFQATT, CDR2 SNEGSKA (reference sequence). V was shortened by 3 bases and J by 11 bases, with 18 bases between the two germline ends. This CDR3 is built from 13 residues. The CDR3 protein is CSARDVGGDRQYF. Here the CDR3 DNA reads TGCAGTGCTAGGGATGTGGGCGGGGACCGGCAGTATTTT.

This rearrangement joins TRBV5-1 to TRBJ2-7, with 9 bases lining up with TRBD1. Germline V gene lookup returns CDR1 SGHRS and CDR2 YFSETQ. V was pared by 4 bases and J by 2 bases, with 4 bases of the junction left unmatched. This CDR3 is 14 amino acids long. In DNA form, the CDR3 reads TGCGCCAGCAGCGGGACAGGGATCACCTACGAGCAGTACTTC. Translating it yields CASSGTGITYEQYF.

The rearrangement uses TRBV11-2 and TRBJ2-7; TRBD1 matches at 9 bases. This CDR3 region has 15 residues. Per germline, CDR1 SGHAT and CDR2 FQNNGV. J gave up 4 bases and V 3 bases, and 7 bases lay outside the gene matches. The CDR3 region is CASSFPGTGFYEQYF. DNA of the CDR3: TGTGCCAGCAGCTTCCCAGGGACAGGGTTTTACGAGCAGTACTTC.

This clonotype was picked up a small number of times. This rearrangement joins TRBV7-6 to TRBJ2-7, with 12 positions matching TRBD1. Trimming cost V 1 base and J 5 bases; bases outside gene matches: 6. The CDR3 has 16 amino acids. CDR1 is SGHVS, CDR2 FNYEAQ, per germline. The CDR3 here is CASSLGSGTGGDEQYF. In nucleotides, the CDR3 is TGTGCCAGCAGCTTAGGTTCCGGGACAGGGGGCGACGAGCAGTACTTC.

This clonotype was observed a handful of times. The chain has TRBV2 and TRBJ1-5; 8 nucleotides line up with TRBD1. There are 14 residues in the CDR3. CDR1 and CDR2 from the germline V gene are SNHLY and FYNNEI. With V trimmed by 7 bases and J by 5 bases, 7 bases remained unmatched. For the CDR3, the DNA is TGTGCCAGCATCGCGACAGGGGCGGATCAGCCCCAGCATTTT. Translated, it gives CASIATGADQPQHF.

This clonotype was seen at least ten times. The CDR3 DNA reads as TGCAGTGCTAGTCTAGGACTAGCGGGACATAATGAGTACTTC. Amino acid sequence: CSASLGLAGHNEYF. J is TRBJ2-7 and V is TRBV20-1, with 12 bases identical to TRBD2. Germline CDR1 reads DFQATT; CDR2 reads SNEGSKA (reference sequence). The V and J ends lost 3 bases and 11 bases, in that order; junction bases with no gene match: 11. This CDR3 spans 14 amino acids.

This clonotype was counted at least ten times. CDR3 sequence: CASSLLAGEGNEQFF. The CDR3 DNA reads as TGCGCCAGCAGCTTACTAGCGGGAGAGGGTAATGAGCAGTTCTTC. The chain recombines TRBV5-1 with TRBJ2-1; TRBD2 matches 11 bases. The germline V gene encodes CDR1 SGHRS and CDR2 YFSETQ. Trimming at V came to 2 bases and at J to 7 bases, leaving 5 bases not matched to a gene. The CDR3 loop spans 15 amino acids.

This clonotype was counted ten times or more. CDR3 loop: CASSLSLNPYNEQFF. CDR3 DNA: TGTGCCAGCAGCTTGAGTCTGAATCCCTACAATGAGCAGTTCTTC. The chain joins TRBV7-7 to TRBJ2-1; D remains unclear. Germline V lookup: CDR1 SSHAT, CDR2 FNYEAQ (reference sequence). Trimming left V 3 bases short and J 2 bases short, with 11 bases between. This CDR3 contains 15 residues.

This clonotype has at least ten counts. The chain links TRBV5-1 to TRBJ2-3, with D hard to call. The ends were cut back, 1 base at V and 3 bases at J, with 9 bases in the middle. The germline CDR1 and CDR2 sequences are SGHRS and YFSETQ. The CDR3 extends over 14 amino acids. CDR3 DNA: TGCGCCAGCAGCTTGTTTGTGGGGACAGATACGCAGTATTTT. It encodes CASSLFVGTDTQYF.

The chain joins TRBV20-1 to TRBJ2-7; weak D call: TRBD2 (5 bases). The V end lost 1 base, the J end lost 2 bases, and 12 bases lay between the germline ends. The CDR3 is 14 residues long. Germline CDR1 and CDR2: DFQATT and SNEGSKA (reference sequence). For the CDR3, the DNA is TGCAGTGCTAGAGTCGAGGGAACGACCTACGAGCAGTACTTC. Translation: CSARVEGTTYEQYF.

The table lists this clonotype with many counts. The V and J genes are TRBV10-3 and TRBJ1-2, with D tentatively TRBD1 (6 bases). V was clipped by 4 bases and J by 4 bases, with 10 bases between them. Germline V CDR1 and CDR2: ENHRY, SYGVKD. CDR3 length: 13 amino acids. CDR3: CAISGGQLYGYTF. CDR3 DNA: TGTGCCATCAGTGGAGGACAGCTCTATGGCTACACCTTC.

This clonotype has just a few counts. V and J are TRBV4-1 and TRBJ2-3; D possibly corresponds to TRBD1 (5 bases). CDR3 length equals 15 residues. CDR1 is MGHRA, CDR2 YSYEKL, per germline. V lost 1 base, J lost 4 bases, and 12 bases lay in between. As DNA, the CDR3 is TGCGCCAGCAGCCAAGCCAGGGCTTCGGCAGATACGCAGTATTTT. Translated, it gives CASSQARASADTQYF.

This clonotype was found many times. The V and J genes are TRBV5-1 and TRBJ2-1, with 7 nucleotides matching TRBD1. Unmatched junction bases numbered 5, after V lost 5 bases and J lost 6 bases. The CDR3 totals 13 residues. Germline V lookup: CDR1 SGHRS, CDR2 YFSETQ. CDR3 loop: CASSRDSTNEQFF. CDR3 bases: TGCGCCAGCAGTCGGGACAGCACCAATGAGCAGTTCTTC.

On this clonotype itself: A much bigger clone sits one base away, suggesting this may be a read error. The conserved final phenylalanine or tryptophan is absent from the CDR3, which likely points to a read error. V usage is TRBV5-6 and J usage is TRBJ2-7; the D is unclear. The length of the CDR3 is 12 residues. From germline, CDR1 is SGHDT and CDR2 YYEEEE. Trimming cost V 0 bases and J 6 bases, with 7 bases left between them. For the CDR3, the DNA is TGTGCCAGCAGCTTGGACCCCTCCGAGCAGTACTAC. This encodes CASSLDPSEQYY.

The chain has TRBV18 and TRBJ2-3; TRBD1 agrees at 9 bases. Trimming cost V 4 bases and J 5 bases; bases outside gene matches: 4. Germline V gene data show CDR1 as KGHSH and CDR2 as LQKENI. The CDR3 totals 14 residues. Here the CDR3 DNA reads TGTGCCAGCTCACTTACAGGGGGCAAAGATACGCAGTATTTT. Its protein product is CASSLTGGKDTQYF.

J is TRBJ2-1 and V is TRBV29-1; D unclear. The CDR3 extends over 13 amino acids. V was clipped by 8 bases and J by 0 bases, with 11 bases between them. Germline-derived CDR1 and CDR2 are SQVTM and ANQGSEA. The DNA of the CDR3 is TGCAGCTTCAGAGGTAGCTCCTACAATGAGCAGTTCTTC. Translated: CSFRGSSYNEQFF.

This clonotype was observed a few times. This rearrangement joins TRBV20-1 to TRBJ2-7; D ambiguous. The germline V and J ends were trimmed by 0 bases and 2 bases, with 11 bases remaining between them. This CDR3 has 14 residues. Germline V CDR1 and CDR2: DFQATT, SNEGSKA (reference sequence). The CDR3 sequence: CSARDENRTYEQYF. In DNA, the CDR3 is TGCAGTGCTAGAGATGAAAACAGAACCTACGAGCAGTACTTC.

This clonotype has just a few counts. Here the CDR3 DNA reads TGTGCCCTTAGCGGACGGGAGCGGCCAGATACGCAGTATTTT. Protein product: CALSGRERPDTQYF. This chain links TRBV30 with TRBJ2-3, with TRBD2 as a possible D gene (6 bases). The ends were cut back, 8 bases at V and 4 bases at J, with 19 bases in the middle. The germline V gene encodes CDR1 GTSNPN and CDR2 SVGIG (reference sequence). The CDR3 consists of 14 residues.